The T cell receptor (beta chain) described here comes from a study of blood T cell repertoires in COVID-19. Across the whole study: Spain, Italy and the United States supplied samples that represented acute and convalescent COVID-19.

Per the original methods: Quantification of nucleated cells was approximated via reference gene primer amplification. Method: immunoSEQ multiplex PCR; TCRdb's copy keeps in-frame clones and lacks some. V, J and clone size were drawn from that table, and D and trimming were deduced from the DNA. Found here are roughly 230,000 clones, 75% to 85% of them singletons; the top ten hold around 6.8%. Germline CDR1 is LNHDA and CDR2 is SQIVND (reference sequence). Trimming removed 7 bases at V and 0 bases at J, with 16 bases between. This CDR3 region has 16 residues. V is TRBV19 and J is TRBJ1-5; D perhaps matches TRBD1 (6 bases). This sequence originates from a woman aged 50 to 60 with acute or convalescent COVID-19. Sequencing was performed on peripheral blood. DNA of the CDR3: TGTGCCAGTACCCCTGGACAGAGCCTTAGCAATCAGCCCCAGCATTTT. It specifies CASTPGQSLSNQPQHF. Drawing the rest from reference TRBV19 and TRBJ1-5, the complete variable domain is DGGITQSPKYLFRKEGQNVTLSCEQNLNHDAMYWYRQDPGQGLRLIYYSQIVNDFQKGDIAEGYSVSREKKESFPLTVTSAQKNPTAFYLCASTPGQSLSNQPQHFGDGTRLSIL.